This T cell receptor (beta chain) was recorded in a study of human T cells and chemical hapten exposure. Study information: Per-sample TCR yield variation was attributed mainly to small pooled library volume differences. Overall study findings and caveats: TCRs whose frequency exceeded 1 in 1000 remained the same following DPC sensitization.

Study processing details: With a range of about 23,224 to 750,000, the median per sample was around 97,000 TCRs. MiXCR was run by TCRdb on the RACE reads, yielding one entry per CDR3 protein. The V and J calls were determined by TCRdb, not by the authors. The table lists under 110,000 distinct CDR3 sequences, 12% of them singletons, with more than 1.5% in the top ten. As for time point: pre-sensitization, week 0. Treatment indicated: therapeutic diphenylcyclopropenone sensitization with weekly scalp DPC. Those who donated were patients with alopecia, 18 to 70 years of age, and suitable for DPC. The CDR3 is 14 residues long. Trimming at V came to 5 bases and at J to 6 bases, leaving 8 bases not matched to a gene. Concerning this clonotype itself: Its cognate antigen is unknown.

Material: whole blood, obtained in connection with sensitization to the hapten diphenylcyclopropenone (DPC). The chain uses TRBV12-3 or TRBV12-4 and TRBJ2-7, with TRBD1 identical over 9 bases. The clonotype was recovered from a woman aged 50 to 60 with alopecia areata. Some clones in this sample may be carry-over from other donors' samples. The CDR3 protein is CASSPGTGRGEQYF. CDR3 coding DNA: TGTGCCAGCAGTCCCGGGACAGGGCGAGGCGAGCAGTACTTC.